What follows are 21 T cell receptor beta chains derived from one specimen sequenced in a study of blood T cell repertoires in COVID-19. Sequencing used immunoSEQ multiplex PCR; TCRdb keeps in-frame clones, though not all of them. The sample records some 150,000 clones, approximately 87% being singletons. The sequenced sample consisted of peripheral blood. These receptors originate from a man aged 50-60 years who had recovered from COVID-19.

The rearrangement uses TRBV6-5 and TRBJ2-7; perhaps TRBD1 as D (5 bases). The CDR3 runs to 14 residues. CDR1 MNHEY and CDR2 SVGAGI come from the germline V gene. The V end was cut by 8 bases, the J end by 3 bases, with 17 bases between. In DNA form, the CDR3 reads TGTGCCAGCCGGGCGACAGCCTCAAGCTACGAGCAGTACTTC. As protein: CASRATASSYEQYF.

V usage is TRBV7-3 and J usage is TRBJ2-3; tentative D call: TRBD1 (5 bases). The V gene lost 6 bases and the J gene lost 1 base, with 8 bases spanning the gap. Germline V lookup: CDR1 SGHTA, CDR2 FQGTGA. This CDR3 spans 13 amino acids. The CDR3 coding sequence is TGTGCCAGCAGGCTAGGGGGCACAGATACGCAGTATTTT. This sequence encodes CASRLGGTDTQYF.

The CDR3 loop reads CAWSALRGRGLGEKLFF. The CDR3 DNA reads TGTGCCTGGAGTGCCCTCAGGGGGCGAGGGTTAGGTGAAAAACTGTTTTTT. The V and J genes are TRBV30 and TRBJ1-4; 8 bases match TRBD1. Germline CDR1 is GTSNPN and CDR2 is SVGIG (reference sequence). The CDR3 is 17 amino acids. The V and J ends lost 1 base and 7 bases, in that order; junction bases with no gene match: 14. Filled out from reference TRBV30 and TRBJ1-4, the complete variable domain reads SQTIHQWPATLVQPVGSPLSLECTVEGTSNPNLYWYRQAAGRGLQLLFYSVGIGQISSEVPQNLSASRPQDRQFILSSKKLLLSDSGFYLCAWSALRGRGLGEKLFFGSGTQLSVL.

The genes are TRBV11-3 and TRBJ1-1; weak D call: TRBD1 (5 bases). Trimming removed 0 bases from V and 0 bases from J, with 17 bases in between. CDR1 is SGHNT, CDR2 YENEEA, per germline. The length of the CDR3 is 18 residues. CDR3 bases: TGTGCCAGCAGCTTAGAGGGGCCCTTTGCTCCTCTGAACACTGAAGCTTTCTTT. Encoded protein: CASSLEGPFAPLNTEAFF.

The J gene is TRBJ2-5, the V gene TRBV5-1; no reliable D call. Germline CDR1 SGHRS, CDR2 YFSETQ. This CDR3 has 13 residues. V lost 1 base and J 0 bases, leaving 4 bases between the germline ends. The CDR3 loop is CASSLFDQETQYF. DNA for the CDR3: TGCGCCAGCAGCTTGTTCGACCAAGAGACCCAGTACTTC.

The CDR3 bases are TGTGCCAGCAGCGGAGGGGGCCGGGGGGGCCTCTACGAGCAGTACTTC. It yields the protein CASSGGGRGGLYEQYF. The chain employs TRBV11-2 and TRBJ2-7, with D possibly TRBD2 on 8 matching bases. The CDR3 has 16 amino acids. V was cut by 5 bases and J by 3 bases, with 20 bases left in between. Per germline, CDR1 SGHAT and CDR2 FQNNGV.

This clone was picked up one time. The chain joins TRBV11-2 to TRBJ1-1; D possibly corresponds to TRBD1 (6 bases). This CDR3 comprises 14 residues. V was shortened by 3 bases and J by 1 base, with 9 bases between the two germline ends. Per the germline V gene, CDR1 is SGHAT and CDR2 is FQNNGV. CDR3 in DNA: TGTGCCAGCAGCTTTGGACAGACGAACACTGAAGCTTTCTTT. It codes for CASSFGQTNTEAFF.

The chain has TRBV11-3 and TRBJ2-7, with a possible D match to TRBD2 (6 bases). Deletions cut 8 bases from V and 2 bases from J, with 13 bases between. Germline V gene lookup returns CDR1 SGHNT and CDR2 YENEEA. CDR3 length: 13 residues. CDR3 loop: CASARGNAYEQYF. The CDR3 bases are TGTGCCAGCGCACGGGGGAACGCCTACGAGCAGTACTTC.

The chain couples TRBV19 to TRBJ1-4, with D possibly TRBD1 on 5 matching bases. There are 14 residues in the CDR3. Trimming removed 6 bases at V and 0 bases at J, with 8 bases between. Germline V gene lookup returns CDR1 LNHDA and CDR2 SQIVND (reference sequence). CDR3 sequence reads: CASRQTATNEKLFF. CDR3 nucleotide sequence: TGTGCCAGTAGACAGACAGCAACTAATGAAAAACTGTTTTTT.

The genes are TRBV7-6 and TRBJ1-6; TRBD1 matches 9 bases. The CDR3 has 15 residues. Germline V gene lookup returns CDR1 SGHVS and CDR2 FNYEAQ. V lost 1 base to trimming and J lost 7 bases; unmatched junction nucleotides: 2. Written as DNA, the CDR3 is TGTGCCAGCAGCTTAGTGGGACAGGGAAATTCACCCCTCCACTTT. Translation gives CASSLVGQGNSPLHF.

The V call is TRBV5-5, the J call TRBJ1-3; D gene unclear. CDR3 length: 12 residues. The V gene lost 4 bases and the J gene lost 2 bases, with 4 bases spanning the gap. CDR1 SGHKS and CDR2 YYEKEE come from the germline V gene (reference sequence). CDR3 protein: CASSPAGNTIYF. CDR3 nucleotide sequence: TGTGCCAGCAGCCCTGCTGGAAACACCATATATTTT.

This rearrangement joins TRBV10-3 to TRBJ1-2; TRBD1 is a possible D gene (5 bases). V lost 10 bases to trimming and J lost 0 bases, with 15 bases between them. This CDR3 comprises 14 residues. CDR1 ENHRY and CDR2 SYGVKD come from the germline V gene. The CDR3 region is CATQTEAANYGYTF. CDR3 nucleotides: TGTGCCACCCAGACAGAAGCCGCTAACTATGGCTACACCTTC.

Written as DNA, the CDR3 is TGTGCCAGCAGCCCCGAGAGGCGGGGGGGCACAGATACGCAGTATTTT. It encodes CASSPERRGGTDTQYF. This chain connects TRBV7-2 to TRBJ2-3; TRBD2 matches 8 bases. Germline CDR1 and CDR2: SGHTA and FQGNSA. J lost 1 base, V lost 5 bases, and 8 bases had no gene match. This CDR3 has 16 amino acids.

This chain connects TRBV5-1 to TRBJ1-1, with 9 bases that match TRBD1. V lost 4 bases, J lost 8 bases, and 6 bases stayed unmatched. The CDR3 spans 13 residues. Germline V gives CDR1 SGHRS, CDR2 YFSETQ. The chain's CDR3 is CASSGDRVSEAFF. CDR3 in DNA: TGCGCCAGCAGCGGGGACAGGGTCTCAGAAGCTTTCTTT.

This sequence joins TRBV11-2 and TRBJ2-7; no clear D gene. Germline loops: CDR1 SGHAT, CDR2 FQNNGV. The CDR3 is 15 residues long. Trimming stripped 5 bases from V and 2 bases from J, with 16 bases between. CDR3 bases: TGTGCCAGCAGCATAGGGTCCCCTAGAACCTACGAGCAGTACTTC. This encodes CASSIGSPRTYEQYF.

This clone has just one count. The chain has TRBV3-1 (or the pseudogene TRBV3-2) and TRBJ2-7, with 11 bases matching TRBD1. CDR1 and CDR2 from the germline V gene are LGHDT and YNNKEL (reference sequence). The CDR3 has 14 amino acids. V was pared by 5 bases and J by 3 bases, with 3 bases of the junction left unmatched. This chain's CDR3 is CASSSGTGGYEQYF. CDR3 sequence (DNA): TGTGCCAGCAGCTCCGGGACAGGGGGCTACGAGCAGTACTTC.

V gene TRBV29-1 combines with J gene TRBJ2-7, with 8 nucleotides matching TRBD1. The CDR3 extends over 16 amino acids. Germline loops: CDR1 SQVTM, CDR2 ANQGSEA. With V trimmed by 4 bases and J by 2 bases, 13 bases remained unmatched. CDR3 nucleotide sequence: TGCAGCGTTGTCTGGTTTGTGACAGGGGACACCTACGAGCAGTACTTC. The encoded protein is CSVVWFVTGDTYEQYF.

This clone was counted a single time. This sequence joins TRBV5-1 and TRBJ1-1; TRBD1 matches at 9 bases. Trimming removed 5 bases from V and 1 base from J; junction bases left unmatched: 3. The CDR3 runs to 14 residues. The V gene's germline CDR1 is SGHRS and CDR2 YFSETQ. The DNA for the CDR3 is TGCGCCAGCAGAACGGGACAGGGGAACACTGAAGCTTTCTTT. Amino acids: CASRTGQGNTEAFF.

This chain joins TRBV7-2 and TRBJ1-1; 7 bases map to TRBD1. The CDR3 is 17 residues long. From germline, CDR1 is SGHTA and CDR2 FQGNSA. Trimming cost V 5 bases and J 0 bases; bases outside gene matches: 12. The CDR3 loop reads CASSQNPTGVMNTEAFF. In DNA form, the CDR3 reads TGTGCCAGCAGCCAAAACCCCACAGGGGTCATGAACACTGAAGCTTTCTTT.

In nucleotides, the CDR3 is TGTGCCAGCAGTTTGTCCGGGACAGTTAGCTCCTACGAGCAGTACTTC. Translating it yields CASSLSGTVSSYEQYF. The genes are TRBV27 and TRBJ2-7; 7 bases are shared with TRBD1. This CDR3 has 16 amino acids. Germline trimming cut 3 bases from V and 0 bases from J; bases unmatched to any gene: 8. Germline V CDR1 and CDR2: MNHEY, SMNVEV (reference sequence).

The chain is built from TRBV5-1 and TRBJ2-7, with 8 bases identical to TRBD1. After removal of 0 bases from V and 5 bases from J, the junction contained 4 bases not matched to a gene. CDR3 length equals 14 residues. The germline V gene has CDR1 SGHRS and CDR2 YFSETQ. The CDR3 reads CASSLDWTGNEQYF. The CDR3 DNA reads as TGCGCCAGCAGCTTGGACTGGACAGGGAACGAGCAGTACTTC.